The following is a T cell receptor beta chain sequence with its context. No antigen is known for it. No base quality information exists; no much larger clone differs at one position. CD8 naive samples were obtained by positive selection for CCR7 among CD45RO-negative cells, yielding a CD45RA+CCR7+ population from which TemRA cells were excluded. Healthy HIV-negative adults with no recently reported acute infections or vaccinations were included as donors. Every donor was a Caucasian adult living in Nashville, Tennessee, USA. After blood collection by leukapheresis, PBMCs were isolated using Ficoll-Histopaque density gradient centrifugation and then cryopreserved in the vapor phase of liquid nitrogen. Purity and quantity of every magnetically sorted T cell population were checked by analytical flow cytometry. Each sorted fraction had its genomic DNA isolated and then quantified by UV absorbance on a Nanodrop 2000c.

The sample originates from a study of shared clonotypes between healthy human individuals (dated by TCRdb to 2020 to 2022). Context from the whole study: The cohort included three men and a couple of women between 18 and 49 years of age. For each donor, CD4 naive and CD4 memory were each given three plates, CD8 naive was given two plates, and CD8 memory was given one plate. To increase sequencing depth and limit assay-specific biases, TCR repertoire library preparation and sequencing were carried out by different laboratories using diverse techniques. To estimate repertoire size and how much clonotype sharing occurs between individuals, the study deeply sequenced the blood TCR repertoires of several healthy adults. Per donor, leukapheresis produced somewhere between about 0.8 and 9.5 billion PBMCs. What the authors observed across the whole study: Naive subsets generally had larger estimated clonotype richness than memory subsets did. Based on pairwise subsampling, the degree of clonotype sharing among donors was expected to be affected by sequencing depth. Even with the large sequencing depth, rarefaction of the sorted-subset datasets indicated that sequencing was incomplete. Clonotypes shared by all four sorted-subset donors showed higher generation probabilities than non-shared clonotypes. About 5% of naive CD4, 3.5% of naive CD8, about 2.5% of memory CD4, and more than 0.35% of memory CD8 clonotypes were shared across several donors. Sampling was restricted to blood, and TCR repertoires in tissues likely differ from the TCR repertoires found in blood. Because the study included only a small number of donors, the genetic and exposure-history diversity represented was limited.

TCR CDR3 regions were amplified from genomic DNA by multiplex PCR using the deep immunoSEQ assay. Extracted genomic DNA from each cell subset was spread evenly across all wells of several immunoSEQ 96-well plates, with each plate serving as a replicate. For sorted subsets, about 210 ng of genomic DNA, equivalent to some 30,000 T cell genomes, went into each replicate PCR. Purified libraries were measured with a Qubit 3.0 fluorometer, size-checked on a Bioanalyzer 2100, and measured again with the KAPA Library Quantification kit. Each immunoSEQ 96-well plate was sequenced on its own single-read 150-cycle Illumina NextSeq 550 flow cell. In the source study's methods: Because the immunoSEQ output held only junctional sequences and lacked quality scores, the filtering could not match the filtering applied to full-length reads. To assign V/J genes and CDR3, sequences were annotated using PyIR, a Python wrapper for IgBLAST v1.9, with IMGT germline references. Reads were removed for weak V/J assignments (E-value above 1e-6), missing CDR3, stop codons, out-of-frame junctions, or ambiguous translated residues. V3J clonotypes were defined as sequences sharing the same inferred V gene, J gene, and CDR3 amino acid sequence. Percentage overlap between repertoires was computed as shared unique clonotypes divided by the size of the smaller repertoire. Repertoire richness was assessed with RTK rarefaction, the Chao1 estimator, and Recon v2.1 estimates of unobserved clonotypes. Generation probabilities for all TCRbeta clonotypes obtained by the gDNA method from four donors were computed using OLGA. The immuneACCESS repertoire file appears here via TCRdb, limited to in-frame rearrangements. These files lack a portion of the clones; in checked studies, under half of the deficit traces to unresolved V genes, and the cause of the others is not known. V, J and clone size are taken as reported in that table, and D and trimming were inferred from the DNA itself. Counted in this sample were hundreds of thousands of clones; about 95% of them appeared once. The top ten hold approximately 0.11% of the sample.

V lost 1 base and J lost 0 bases, and the count of bases not matched to a germline gene is 7. The CDR3 runs 18 residues from the cysteine to the phenylalanine. Of all the DNA, just the CDR3 is kept, 54 bases in frame from base 1. For CDR1 and CDR2, the germline V gene lists LGHNA and YNFKEQ. Specimen: naive CD8+ T cells sorted from blood. The cell subset or site label of this sample denotes: CD45RA+CCR7+. This receptor was identified in a woman aged 25 to 39 in good health. This chain joins TRBV4-2 to TRBJ2-3; 10 middle bases align to TRBD2. Here the CDR3 is given as CASSQGQLAGPSTDTQYF. The DNA sequence is given as TGTGCCAGCAGCCAAGGCCAACTAGCGGGACCTAGCACAGATACGCAGTATTTT.